The clone carrying this TCR beta chain was detected only a few times. The sample comes from a study of blood T cell repertoires in COVID-19. Study summary: T cells, B-cell-depleted T cells, or PBMCs provided the cDNA or gDNA that served as material.

Original analysis: How many nucleated cells were present was estimated from reference gene primer amplification. The data were produced by immunoSEQ multiplex PCR, yet TCRdb's version contains in-frame clones alone and is incomplete. The DNA gave D and trimming, while V, J and clone size come from that table. The repertoire consists of about 110,000 clones, with about four fifths occurring once and the leading ten covering less than 5%. The germline V and J ends were trimmed by 2 bases and 0 bases, with 9 bases remaining between them. The CDR3 is 15 amino acids. Germline assignment: CDR1 SGHTA and CDR2 FQGTGA.

This TCR was sampled from a woman in her 70s with acute or convalescent COVID-19. The chain uses TRBV7-3 and TRBJ2-3, with unresolved D. The specimen was peripheral blood. The CDR3 loop reads CASSLGGASTDTQYF. The CDR3 nucleotides are TGTGCCAGCAGCTTAGGCGGTGCTAGCACAGATACGCAGTATTTT.